Described below is a single T cell receptor beta chain sequence and its context. Method: immunoSEQ multiplex PCR; TCRdb's copy keeps in-frame clones and lacks some. The data hold 35,000 to 45,000 clones, with roughly nine tenths observed a single time. This sample is drawn from a study of OX40 agonist ivuxolimab in advanced cancers. Overall study context: Every 2 weeks, patients received ivuxolimab intravenously, dosed at 0.01 to 10 mg/kg.

No patient had autoimmune disease or received systemic immunosuppression. CDR1 and CDR2 (germline): MGHRA, YSYEKL. The ends were cut back, 0 bases at V and 8 bases at J, with 11 bases in the middle. The CDR3 covers 14 residues. The V gene is TRBV4-1, the J gene TRBJ2-1; unclear D gene. Sequencing was performed on CD4+ or CD8+ T cells sorted from blood, taken in a trial of the OX40 agonist ivuxolimab. This sequence was found in an adult with an advanced solid tumor such as melanoma, head and neck, liver or kidney cancer. The CDR3 region has the DNA TGCGCCAGCAGCCAAGATCGAGGTCTCGATGAGCAGTTCTTC. Translation gives CASSQDRGLDEQFF.